These 18 T cell receptor beta chains share one sample of origin, sequenced in a study of blood T cell repertoires in COVID-19. Some clones are missing from TCRdb's copy, which holds only in-frame ones; the method was immunoSEQ multiplex PCR. The profile shows 48,000 or so clones, less than 95% of them singletons. Sequenced input: peripheral blood. The source is a human donor in a cohort sampled during active COVID-19.

V is TRBV2 and J is TRBJ2-7; 9 positions agree with TRBD1. Germline CDR1 is SNHLY and CDR2 is FYNNEI. V lost 7 bases and J lost 6; bases outside the gene matches: 4. There are 12 residues in the CDR3. CDR3 protein: CASNRDRAEQYF. The CDR3 region has the DNA TGTGCCAGCAACCGGGACAGGGCCGAGCAGTACTTC. The variable domain in full, with the rest retrieved from reference TRBV2 and TRBJ2-7, is EPEVTQTPSHQVTQMGQEVILRCVPISNHLYFYWYRQILGQKVEFLVSFYNNEISEKSEIFDDQFSVERPDGSNFTLKIRSTKLEDSAMYFCASNRDRAEQYFGPGTRLTVT.

The sample holds one count of this clone. The V gene is TRBV12-3 or TRBV12-4, the J gene TRBJ2-1; possibly TRBD2 for D (6 bases). The CDR3 is 12 residues long. V dropped 4 bases and J dropped 7 bases, with 8 bases sitting between them. CDR3 amino acids: CASSWTINEQFF. CDR3 bases: TGTGCCAGCAGTTGGACTATAAATGAGCAGTTCTTC.

The chain combines TRBV14 with TRBJ1-4; TRBD1 might be the D (5 bases). Germline V CDR1 and CDR2: SGHDN, FVKESK. The CDR3 runs 15 residues. Trimming cost V 5 bases and J 4 bases, with 14 bases left between them. CDR3 nucleotides: TGTGCCAGCAGCGAATCCAGGGATTATAATGAAAAACTGTTTTTT. Encoded protein: CASSESRDYNEKLFF.

This chain joins TRBV5-5 and TRBJ2-2; possible D gene TRBD1, 5 bases. Trimming cost V 0 bases and J 4 bases, with 10 bases left between them. Germline V gene data show CDR1 as SGHKS and CDR2 as YYEKEE (reference sequence). The CDR3 is 15 amino acids. The DNA of the CDR3 is TGTGCCAGCAGCTTGGTTTCAGGGATCACCGGGGAGCTGTTTTTT. It encodes CASSLVSGITGELFF.

CDR3 protein: CASSPQAGELFF. Written as DNA, the CDR3 is TGTGCCAGCAGCCCCCAGGCCGGGGAGCTGTTTTTT. The chain recombines TRBV7-3 with TRBJ2-2; D is undetermined. Germline V gene data show CDR1 as SGHTA and CDR2 as FQGTGA. The CDR3 totals 12 residues. V shed 5 bases and J shed 6 bases, with 7 bases lying between them.

This chain connects TRBV7-3 to TRBJ2-3; 9 bases line up with TRBD2. This CDR3 comprises 14 residues. V lost 4 bases, J lost 4 bases, and 3 bases stayed unmatched. Germline V gene data show CDR1 as SGHTA and CDR2 as FQGTGA. The CDR3 region is CASSSAGGADTQYF. For the CDR3, the DNA is TGTGCCAGCAGCTCAGCGGGAGGTGCAGATACGCAGTATTTT. Supplemented by reference TRBV7-3 and TRBJ2-3, the full variable domain reads GAGVSQTPSNKVTEKGKYVELRCDPISGHTALYWYRQSLGQGPEFLIYFQGTGAADDSGLPNDRFFAVRPEGSVSTLKIQRTERGDSAVYLCASSSAGGADTQYFGPGTRLTVL.

The chain links TRBV5-1 to TRBJ2-7; 7 nucleotides match TRBD1. With 4 bases clipped from V and 2 bases from J, the junction kept 6 bases outside the gene matches. Germline V lookup: CDR1 SGHRS, CDR2 YFSETQ. The CDR3 is made up of 14 amino acids. CDR3 protein: CASSVQGPAYEQYF. The CDR3, as DNA: TGCGCCAGCAGCGTACAGGGGCCTGCCTACGAGCAGTACTTC.

The rearrangement uses TRBV18 and TRBJ2-3, with 9 bases lining up with TRBD2. Germline V lookup: CDR1 KGHSH, CDR2 LQKENI. J lost 2 bases, V lost 6 bases, and 9 bases had no gene match. This CDR3 contains 16 residues. The CDR3, as DNA: TGTGCCAGCTCGGCAGGGTCTAGCGGGACCACAGATACGCAGTATTTT. Translated, it gives CASSAGSSGTTDTQYF.

The chain couples TRBV5-1 to TRBJ2-7; D is possibly TRBD2 (6 bases). Between the trimmed V and J ends, which lost 4 bases and 4 bases, there was a span of 15 bases. The germline CDR1 and CDR2 sequences are SGHRS and YFSETQ. There are 14 residues in the CDR3. For the CDR3, the DNA is TGCGCCAGCAGCAGGTCCGGGACTCCTTACGAGCAGTACTTC. Translated, it gives CASSRSGTPYEQYF.

V and J are TRBV7-3 and TRBJ2-1; 10 nucleotides match TRBD2. The CDR3 loop spans 16 amino acids. V lost 4 bases and J lost 2; bases outside the gene matches: 5. The V gene's germline CDR1 is SGHTA and CDR2 FQGTGA. The CDR3 sequence is CASSSIAGGAYNEQFF. CDR3 nucleotide sequence: TGTGCCAGCAGCTCTATAGCGGGAGGCGCCTACAATGAGCAGTTCTTC. The full variable domain, with the rest looked up from reference TRBV7-3 and TRBJ2-1, is GAGVSQTPSNKVTEKGKYVELRCDPISGHTALYWYRQSLGQGPEFLIYFQGTGAADDSGLPNDRFFAVRPEGSVSTLKIQRTERGDSAVYLCASSSIAGGAYNEQFFGPGTRLTVL.

The CDR3 DNA follows: TGCACCAGCAGCCAAGCGGGAGGGGGCACAGATACGCAGTATTTT. It yields the protein CTSSQAGGGTDTQYF. V gene TRBV1 combines with J gene TRBJ2-3; TRBD2 was called by the table and not checked on the DNA. TRBV1 counts as a pseudogene. The CDR3 is 15 amino acids.

Relative to its sample, this clone is medium-sized. The J gene is TRBJ1-5, the V gene TRBV19; TRBD1 matches 7 bases. Germline CDR1 reads LNHDA; CDR2 reads SQIVND (reference sequence). The CDR3 has 15 amino acids. The V gene end was trimmed by 7 bases and the J gene end by 0 bases; junction bases not matched to a gene: 6. CDR3 sequence: CASTLQGISNQPQHF. Written as DNA, the CDR3 is TGTGCCAGTACCCTACAGGGGATTAGCAATCAGCCCCAGCATTTT.

V gene TRBV27 combines with J gene TRBJ2-7, with 9 bases aligning to TRBD1. Germline CDR1 and CDR2: MNHEY and SMNVEV (reference sequence). This CDR3 is built from 15 residues. The V and J ends lost 3 bases and 0 bases, in that order; junction bases with no gene match: 3. The CDR3 loop reads CASSFLDRGSYEQYF. The CDR3 DNA follows: TGTGCCAGCAGTTTCTTGGACAGGGGCTCCTACGAGCAGTACTTC.

This clone has more than one count but fewer than ten. The chain employs TRBV13 and TRBJ2-5, with TRBD1 identical over 7 bases. The CDR3 covers 15 residues. The germline gives CDR1 PRHDT, CDR2 FYEKMQ (reference sequence). After removal of 7 bases from V and 1 base from J, the junction contained 9 bases not matched to a gene. CDR3 sequence (DNA): TGTGCCAGCACCACACCCGGGACAGCCCAAGAGACCCAGTACTTC. Protein: CASTTPGTAQETQYF.

The genes are TRBV20-1 and TRBJ1-2; D might be TRBD1 (6 bases). The CDR3 sequence is 11 residues long. Germline V gene lookup returns CDR1 DFQATT and CDR2 SNEGSKA (reference sequence). The ends were cut back, 1 base at V and 7 bases at J, with 7 bases in the middle. CDR3 residues: CSARVGAGYTF. The CDR3, as DNA: TGCAGTGCTAGAGTGGGGGCTGGCTACACCTTC.

The chain links TRBV13 to TRBJ2-7; D not certain. CDR1 PRHDT and CDR2 FYEKMQ come from the germline V gene (reference sequence). V shed 0 bases and J shed 7 bases, with 10 bases lying between them. The CDR3 loop spans 13 amino acids. This CDR3 reads CASSLGRDWEQYF. CDR3 in DNA: TGTGCCAGCAGCTTAGGCCGAGACTGGGAGCAGTACTTC. Looking up the rest from reference TRBV13 and TRBJ2-7 gives the full variable domain: AAGVIQSPRHLIKEKRETATLKCYPIPRHDTVYWYQQGPGQDPQFLISFYEKMQSDKGSIPDRFSAQQFSDYHSELNMSSLELGDSALYFCASSLGRDWEQYFGPGTRLTVT.

The gene calls are TRBV28 and TRBJ1-5; 12 bases align to TRBD1. The germline V gene has CDR1 MDHEN and CDR2 SYDVKM. This CDR3 spans 14 amino acids. Trimming removed 10 bases from V and 6 bases from J; junction bases left unmatched: 7. DNA of the CDR3: TGTGCCAACCCCGGGACAGGGGGCTTTCAGCCCCAGCATTTT. It is translated as CANPGTGGFQPQHF.

The gene calls are TRBV9 and TRBJ1-5; 9 bases match TRBD1. The CDR3 has 14 residues. Germline V lookup: CDR1 SGDLS, CDR2 YYNGEE. The V gene end was trimmed by 1 base and the J gene end by 7 bases; junction bases not matched to a gene: 3. CDR3 coding DNA: TGTGCCAGCAGCGTAACGGACAGGGGACAGCCCCAGCATTTT. Its translation is CASSVTDRGQPQHF.